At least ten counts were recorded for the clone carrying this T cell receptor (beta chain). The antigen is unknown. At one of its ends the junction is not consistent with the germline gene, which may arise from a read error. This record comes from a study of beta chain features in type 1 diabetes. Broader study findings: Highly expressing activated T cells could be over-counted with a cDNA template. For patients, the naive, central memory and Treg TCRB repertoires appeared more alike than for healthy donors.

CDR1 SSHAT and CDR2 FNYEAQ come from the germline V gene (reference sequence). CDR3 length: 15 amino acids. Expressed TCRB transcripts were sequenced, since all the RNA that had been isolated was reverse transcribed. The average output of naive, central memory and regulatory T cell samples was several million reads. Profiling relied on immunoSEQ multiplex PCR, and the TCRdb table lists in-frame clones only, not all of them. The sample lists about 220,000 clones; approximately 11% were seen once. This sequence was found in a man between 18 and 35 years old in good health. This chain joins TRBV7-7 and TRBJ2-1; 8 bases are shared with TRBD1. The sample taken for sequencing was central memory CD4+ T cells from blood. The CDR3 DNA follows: TGTGCTAGCAGCCGGGACAGGAGCTCCTACAATGAGCAGTTCTTC. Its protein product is CASSRDRSSYNEQFF.